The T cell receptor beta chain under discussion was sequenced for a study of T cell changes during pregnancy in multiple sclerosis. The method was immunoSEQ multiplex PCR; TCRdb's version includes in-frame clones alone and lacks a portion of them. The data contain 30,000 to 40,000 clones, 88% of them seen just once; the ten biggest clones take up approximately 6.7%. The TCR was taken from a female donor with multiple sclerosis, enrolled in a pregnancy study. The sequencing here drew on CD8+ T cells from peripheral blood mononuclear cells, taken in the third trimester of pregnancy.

In nucleotides, the CDR3 is TGTGCCAGCAGCCCGCCGGGGGTGGGGAGCACTGAAGCTTTCTTT. This translates into CASSPPGVGSTEAFF. The V call is TRBV7-8, the J call TRBJ1-1; D is perhaps TRBD1 (5 bases). The V gene's germline CDR1 is SGHVS and CDR2 FQNEAQ. The CDR3 loop spans 15 amino acids. With 5 bases removed from V and 4 bases from J, the gap between germline ends came to 17 bases.